The T cell receptor beta chain under discussion was sequenced for a study of beta chain features in type 1 diabetes. About the study: There was similarity between patients and healthy donors in age, gender and cell yields. Analysis included under 120,000,000 sorted cells drawn from all samples. Study-wide findings and caveats: Within patients, naive, central memory and Treg TCRB repertoires seemed more similar than within healthy donors. The study notes PCR might favor shorter templates equally in patients and controls.

Regarding this clone: The antigen is undetermined.

Expressed TCRB transcripts were sequenced because the isolated RNA had all been reverse transcribed beforehand. Measured with immunoSEQ multiplex PCR; TCRdb has only the in-frame clones, and not every one. The table includes over 100,000 clones, 40% detected once. The CDR3 runs to 15 residues. V lost 0 bases, J lost 2 bases, and 11 bases lay in between. Per the germline V gene, CDR1 is MNHNY and CDR2 is SVGAGI (reference sequence). This clonotype originated in a woman aged 18-29 years in good health. The sequenced sample was stem cell memory CD4+ T cells from blood. J is TRBJ2-7 and V is TRBV6-6; the D gene is possibly TRBD1 (6 bases). CDR3 sequence (DNA): TGTGCCAGCAGTTACTCCCGGACAGCGACCTACGAGCAGTACTTC. This translates into CASSYSRTATYEQYF.